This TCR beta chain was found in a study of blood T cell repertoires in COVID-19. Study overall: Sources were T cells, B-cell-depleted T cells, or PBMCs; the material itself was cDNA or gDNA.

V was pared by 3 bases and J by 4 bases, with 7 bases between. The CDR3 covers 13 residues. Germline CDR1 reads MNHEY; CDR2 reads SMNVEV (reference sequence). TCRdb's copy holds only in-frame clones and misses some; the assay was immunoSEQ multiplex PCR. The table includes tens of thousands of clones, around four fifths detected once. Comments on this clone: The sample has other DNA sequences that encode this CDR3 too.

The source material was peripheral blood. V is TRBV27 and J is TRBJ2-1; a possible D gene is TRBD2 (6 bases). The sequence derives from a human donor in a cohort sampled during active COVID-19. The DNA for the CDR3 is TGTGCCAGCAGTTTCCGGGGGTACAATGAGCAGTTCTTC. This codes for CASSFRGYNEQFF.